The clone carrying this TCR beta chain was seen more than once but under ten times. The target antigen is unknown. The source of the sample is a study of cytomegalovirus exposure and HLA in healthy donors. Germline V gives CDR1 SGHKS, CDR2 YYEKEE (reference sequence). The CDR3 contains 17 residues. Trimming took 2 bases from V and 0 from J, leaving 17 bases between them. General observations from the study: Most TCR beta V segments were productive about 87% or about 30% of the time in an earlier analysis. V- and J-gene trimming of TCR beta was linked (in a later analysis) to a missense DCLRE1C variant. TCR beta sequences reportedly predicted most subjects' HLA-A and HLA-B alleles accurately.

13 Jbeta primers and 60 Vbeta primers were used for the PCR. The data were produced by immunoSEQ multiplex PCR, yet TCRdb's version contains in-frame clones alone and is incomplete. The data contain some 130,000 clones, more than 75% of them singletons. Material for sequencing was PBMCs. This receptor was identified in a male donor in good health and CMV-seronegative. The chain links TRBV5-5 to TRBJ1-1; no clear D. CDR3 DNA sequence: TGTGCCAGCAGCTTCCTAACCGGGGTCGTAGTGAACACTGAAGCTTTCTTT. This sequence encodes CASSFLTGVVVNTEAFF.